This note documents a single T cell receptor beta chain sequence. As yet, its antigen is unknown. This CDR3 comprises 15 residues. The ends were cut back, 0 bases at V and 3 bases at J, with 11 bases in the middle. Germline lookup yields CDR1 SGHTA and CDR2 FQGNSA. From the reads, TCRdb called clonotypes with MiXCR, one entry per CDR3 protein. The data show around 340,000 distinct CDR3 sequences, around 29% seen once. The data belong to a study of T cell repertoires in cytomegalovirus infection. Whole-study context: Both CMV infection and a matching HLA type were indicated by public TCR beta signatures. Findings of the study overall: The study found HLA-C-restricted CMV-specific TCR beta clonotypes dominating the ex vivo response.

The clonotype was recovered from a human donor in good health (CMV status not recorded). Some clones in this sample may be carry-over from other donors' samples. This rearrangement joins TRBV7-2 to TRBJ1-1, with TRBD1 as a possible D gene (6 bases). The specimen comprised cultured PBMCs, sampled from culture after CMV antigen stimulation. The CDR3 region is CASSLAGRGDTEAFF. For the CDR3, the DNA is TGTGCCAGCAGCTTAGCGGGCAGGGGAGACACTGAAGCTTTCTTT.